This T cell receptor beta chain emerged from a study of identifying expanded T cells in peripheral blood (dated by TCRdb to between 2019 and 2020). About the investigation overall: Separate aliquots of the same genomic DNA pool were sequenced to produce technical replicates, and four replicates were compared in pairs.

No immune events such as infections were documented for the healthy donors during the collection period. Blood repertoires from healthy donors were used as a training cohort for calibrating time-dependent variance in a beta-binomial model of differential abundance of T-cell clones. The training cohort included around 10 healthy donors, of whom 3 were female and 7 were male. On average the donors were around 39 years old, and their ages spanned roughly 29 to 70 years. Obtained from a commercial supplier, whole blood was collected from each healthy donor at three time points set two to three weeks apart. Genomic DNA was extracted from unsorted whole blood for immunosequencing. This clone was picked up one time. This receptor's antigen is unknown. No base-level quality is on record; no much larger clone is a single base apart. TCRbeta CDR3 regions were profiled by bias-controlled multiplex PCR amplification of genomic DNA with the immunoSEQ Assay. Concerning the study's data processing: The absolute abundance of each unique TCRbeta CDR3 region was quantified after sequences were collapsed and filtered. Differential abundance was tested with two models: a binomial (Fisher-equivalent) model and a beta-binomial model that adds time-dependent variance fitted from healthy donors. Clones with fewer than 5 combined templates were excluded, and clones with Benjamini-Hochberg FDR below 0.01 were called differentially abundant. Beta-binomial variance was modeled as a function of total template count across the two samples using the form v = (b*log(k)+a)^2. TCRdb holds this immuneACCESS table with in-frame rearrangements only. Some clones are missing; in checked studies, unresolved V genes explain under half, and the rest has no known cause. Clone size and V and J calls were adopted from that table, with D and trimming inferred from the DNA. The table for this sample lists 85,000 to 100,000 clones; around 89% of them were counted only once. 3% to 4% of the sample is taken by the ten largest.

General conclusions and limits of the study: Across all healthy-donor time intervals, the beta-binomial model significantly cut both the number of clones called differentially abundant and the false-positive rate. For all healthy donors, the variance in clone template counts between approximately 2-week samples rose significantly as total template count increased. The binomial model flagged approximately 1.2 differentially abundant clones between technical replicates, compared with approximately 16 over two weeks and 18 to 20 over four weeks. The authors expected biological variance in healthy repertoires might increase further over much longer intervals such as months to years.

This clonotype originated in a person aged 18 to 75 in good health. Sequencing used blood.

The CDR3 amino acid sequence is: CATSRDLGTGSQKLFF. The DNA reads as follows: TGTGCCACCAGCAGAGATCTGGGGACAGGGTCTCAAAAACTGTTTTTT. The sequence is built from TRBV15 and TRBJ1-4, with 9 bases matching TRBD1. Spanning cysteine to phenylalanine, the CDR3 consists of 16 amino acids. Only the CDR3 portion is preserved as DNA: 48 bases, with reading frame beginning at the first base. CDR1 LNHNV and CDR2 YYDKDF were looked up in the germline V gene (reference sequence). V lost 0 bases and J lost 9 bases, and the count of bases not matched to a germline gene is 8.